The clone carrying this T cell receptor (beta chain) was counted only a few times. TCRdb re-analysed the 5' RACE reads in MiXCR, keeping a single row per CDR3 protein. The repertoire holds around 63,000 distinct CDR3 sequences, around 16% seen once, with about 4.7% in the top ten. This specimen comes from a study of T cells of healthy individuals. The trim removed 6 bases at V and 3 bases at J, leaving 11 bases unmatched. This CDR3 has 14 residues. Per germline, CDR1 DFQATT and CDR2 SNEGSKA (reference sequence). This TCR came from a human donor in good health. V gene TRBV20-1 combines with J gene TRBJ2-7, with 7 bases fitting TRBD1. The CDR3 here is CSANTGAKGYEQYF. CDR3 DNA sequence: TGCAGTGCAAACACAGGGGCGAAGGGCTACGAGCAGTACTTC.